This TCR beta chain comes out of a study of CXCR3-negative and CXCR3-positive naive CD8 T cells. At the level of the study: Libraries each contributed about 1.5 +/- 0.3 million TRB reads, for roughly 140 million in total. Study-wide points: Naive CXCR3-positive and CXCR3-negative cells shared similar TRBV-TRBJ usage, unlike memory cells. Cryopreservation partially lowered CXCR3 expression, so most assays used fresh PBMCs. TRB CDR3s of CXCR3-positive naive cells were more hydrophobic than those of CXCR3-negative naive cells.

A remark on this clonotype: As yet, its antigen is unknown.

cDNA libraries for TRB were generated by 5' RACE incorporating UMI labels. TCRdb reprocessed the 5' RACE reads and reports one entry per CDR3 protein, with no DNA. The data include under 75,000 distinct CDR3 sequences; the top ten clones carry under 0.8%. Naive CD8+ T cells showed CD45RO-CCR7+CD27+CD95-. This CDR3 comprises 13 residues. CDR1 is SEHNR, CDR2 FQNEAQ, per germline (reference sequence). The source of this sequence is a human donor in good health. Some clones in this sample may be carry-over from other donors' samples. Sequencing input: naive CXCR3+ CD8+ T cells from blood. Subset given: CD45RO-CCR7+CD27+CD95- naive CD8+ T cells expressing CXCR3 (TNR3+). This chain connects TRBV7-9 to TRBJ2-7; TCRdb gives TRBD1 as the D gene, but with no DNA this cannot be confirmed. The CDR3 loop reads CASSPQGTYEQYF.